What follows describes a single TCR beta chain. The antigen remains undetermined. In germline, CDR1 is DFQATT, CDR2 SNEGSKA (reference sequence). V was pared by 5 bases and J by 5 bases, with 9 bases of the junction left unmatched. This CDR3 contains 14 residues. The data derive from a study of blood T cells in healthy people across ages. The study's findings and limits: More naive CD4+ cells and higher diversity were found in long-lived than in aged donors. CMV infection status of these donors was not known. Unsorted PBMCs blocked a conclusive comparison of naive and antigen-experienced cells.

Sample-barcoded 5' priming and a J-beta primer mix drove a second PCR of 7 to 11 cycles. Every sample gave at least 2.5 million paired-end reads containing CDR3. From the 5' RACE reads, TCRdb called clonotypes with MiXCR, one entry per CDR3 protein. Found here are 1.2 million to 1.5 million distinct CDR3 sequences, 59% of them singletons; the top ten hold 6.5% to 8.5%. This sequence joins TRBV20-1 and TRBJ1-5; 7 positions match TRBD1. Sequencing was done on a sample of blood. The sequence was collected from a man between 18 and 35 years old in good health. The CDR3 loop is CSAVRQGWDQPQHF. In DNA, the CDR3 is TGCAGTGCTGTTAGACAGGGTTGGGATCAGCCCCAGCATTTT.